The 13 T cell receptor beta chains below all came from one sample that was sequenced in a study of T-cell memory formation after mild COVID-19. TCRdb re-called the 5' RACE reads with MiXCR, one entry per CDR3 protein. This sample has approximately 300,000 distinct CDR3 sequences, with about a sixth found just once. Sequencing was performed on PBMCs or a T cell subset sorted from them (not recorded which). The receptors here all came from a young man who had mild COVID-19 (a few samples of this study predate the infection). Cell type and time point are not known.

The rearrangement joins TRBV4-3 to TRBJ2-2, with D possibly being TRBD2 (6 bases). This CDR3 spans 16 amino acids. The ends were cut back, 1 base at V and 1 base at J, with 10 bases in the middle. Germline V gene data show CDR1 as LGHNA and CDR2 as YSLEER. The CDR3 spells CASSQVLGGNTGELFF. Written as DNA, the CDR3 is TGCGCCAGCAGCCAAGTGTTGGGGGGGAACACCGGGGAGCTGTTTTTT.

This clonotype has just a few counts. The chain uses TRBV7-9 and TRBJ2-3; TRBD1 or TRBD2 may be the D gene (5 bases each). The length of the CDR3 is 15 residues. Trimming took off 5 bases at V and 4 bases at J, with 16 bases between the two ends. CDR1 is SEHNR, CDR2 FQNEAQ, per germline (reference sequence). This chain's CDR3 is CASSPGRGKADTQYF. Here the CDR3 DNA reads TGTGCCAGCAGCCCGGGAAGGGGCAAGGCAGATACGCAGTATTTT.

The chain links TRBV6-5 to TRBJ1-2; 8 bases fit TRBD1. V lost 6 bases and J lost 6; bases outside the gene matches: 6. Germline loops: CDR1 MNHEY, CDR2 SVGAGI. The CDR3 is made up of 13 amino acids. This CDR3 is CASSRSGGDGYTF. The CDR3 DNA is TGTGCCAGCAGCCGATCAGGGGGCGATGGCTACACCTTC.

This clonotype was detected ten times or more. The chain joins TRBV7-9 to TRBJ2-1, with D perhaps being TRBD1 or TRBD2 (5 bases each). Trimming cost V 7 bases and J 0 bases, with 10 bases left between them. The CDR3 contains 14 residues. The germline CDR1 and CDR2 sequences are SEHNR and FQNEAQ (reference sequence). This CDR3 reads CASTGASSYNEQFF. CDR3 DNA: TGTGCCAGCACCGGGGCAAGCTCCTACAATGAGCAGTTCTTC.

This clonotype showed up many times. This sequence joins TRBV4-3 and TRBJ2-2; no clear D. There are 13 residues in the CDR3. V lost 2 bases and J 3 bases, leaving 4 bases between the germline ends. Germline CDR1 is LGHNA and CDR2 is YSLEER. CDR3 loop: CASSQWDTGELFF. The CDR3, as DNA: TGCGCCAGCAGCCAATGGGACACCGGGGAGCTGTTTTTT.

This rearrangement joins TRBV7-6 to TRBJ1-5, with 7 bases that match TRBD1. Germline-derived CDR1 and CDR2 are SGHVS and FNYEAQ. Germline trimming cut 1 base from V and 6 bases from J; bases unmatched to any gene: 6. This CDR3 contains 15 residues. For the CDR3, the DNA is TGTGCCAGCAGCTTAGAACAGGGGAGTACTCAGCCCCAGCATTTT. Residues: CASSLEQGSTQPQHF.

This clonotype has just a few counts. The genes are TRBV5-1 and TRBJ2-2; 7 nucleotides line up with TRBD1. CDR3 size: 13 residues. V was pared by 4 bases and J by 6 bases, with 3 bases of the junction left unmatched. Germline assignment: CDR1 SGHRS and CDR2 YFSETQ. CDR3 protein: CASSGTGAGELFF. For the CDR3, the DNA is TGCGCCAGCAGCGGAACAGGGGCCGGGGAGCTGTTTTTT.

This clonotype was seen a handful of times. The gene calls are TRBV20-1 and TRBJ2-5, with 8 positions matching TRBD1. Trimming cost V 5 bases and J 6 bases; bases outside gene matches: 8. This CDR3 is 13 amino acids long. Looked up from germline, CDR1 is DFQATT and CDR2 is SNEGSKA (reference sequence). CDR3 coding DNA: TGCAGTGCTGTCGACCAGGGGGCGAAGACCCAGTACTTC. Its protein is CSAVDQGAKTQYF.

This clonotype appeared a few times. The V and J genes are TRBV6-2 or TRBV6-3 and TRBJ1-5; D is undetermined. V was cut by 6 bases and J by 0 bases, with 12 bases left in between. The germline V gene has CDR1 MNHEY and CDR2 SVGEGT. The CDR3 is 15 residues long. CDR3 DNA: TGTGCCAGCAGGGTTGATGGGTCTAGCAATCAGCCCCAGCATTTT. This codes for CASRVDGSSNQPQHF.

The gene calls are TRBV12-3 or TRBV12-4 and TRBJ2-2, with TRBD2 identical over 11 bases. The CDR3 runs to 17 residues. V lost 2 bases and J lost 3; bases outside the gene matches: 5. DNA for the CDR3: TGTGCCAGCAGTTTATTTAGCGGGGGGGCCGACACCGGGGAGCTGTTTTTT. Translated, it gives CASSLFSGGADTGELFF.

The chain combines TRBV20-1 with TRBJ2-5, with 11 bases lining up with TRBD2. The CDR3 contains 14 residues. Per germline, CDR1 DFQATT and CDR2 SNEGSKA (reference sequence). The V segment lost 1 base and the J segment 5 bases; nucleotides outside the gene matches: 3. The CDR3: CSARGRTSGETQYF. Written as DNA, the CDR3 is TGCAGTGCTAGAGGAAGGACTAGCGGGGAGACCCAGTACTTC.

The gene calls are TRBV15 and TRBJ2-3; TRBD2 agrees at 7 bases. This CDR3 has 16 amino acids. Trimming removed 1 base from V and 2 bases from J; junction bases left unmatched: 6. In germline, CDR1 is LNHNV, CDR2 YYDKDF (reference sequence). CDR3: CATSRGSGADTDTQYF. CDR3 nucleotides: TGTGCCACCAGCAGAGGCAGCGGGGCCGACACAGATACGCAGTATTTT.

The V and J genes are TRBV5-6 and TRBJ2-7, with TRBD1 matching over 9 bases. Per germline, CDR1 SGHDT and CDR2 YYEEEE. This CDR3 has 13 amino acids. The V segment lost 4 bases and the J segment 6 bases; nucleotides outside the gene matches: 5. The CDR3: CASSADRGSEQYF. The CDR3 DNA reads as TGTGCCAGCAGCGCGGACAGGGGTTCCGAGCAGTACTTC.